The rows below give T cell receptor beta chains drawn from one sample of a study of OX40 agonist ivuxolimab in advanced cancers. Produced via immunoSEQ multiplex PCR; TCRdb's table is partial and in-frame only. The sample consists of over 85,000 clones, 87% of them appearing once. This specimen was CD4+ or CD8+ T cells sorted from blood, taken in a trial of the OX40 agonist ivuxolimab. These receptors came from an adult with an advanced solid tumor such as melanoma, head and neck, liver or kidney cancer. Both conserved end residues are part of each CDR3. Each record gives: J gene, D gene, clone size, V gene, CDR3 protein, CDR3 DNA. D genes are given only for firm matches. Size values are once, few and many counts, or a class for expanded clones, and some rows have none.

>TRBJ1-5|.|few|TRBV10-3
CAISDAPQPQHF
TGTGCCATCAGTGACGCGCCTCAGCCCCAGCATTTT
>TRBJ2-1|TRBD1|.|TRBV19
CASSILGTGGYNEQFF
TGTGCCAGTAGTATCCTAGGGACAGGGGGCTACAATGAGCAGTTCTTC
>TRBJ1-1|.|.|TRBV29-1
CSVGGAVNTEAFF
TGCAGCGTGGGGGGGGCAGTGAACACTGAAGCTTTCTTT
>TRBJ2-7|.|.|TRBV29-1
CSVEGQYF
TGCAGCGTTGAGGGGCAATACTTC
>TRBJ2-7|TRBD1|once|TRBV5-4
CASSRDSYEQYF
TGTGCCAGCAGCCGGGACAGCTACGAGCAGTACTTC
>TRBJ1-2|TRBD1|.|TRBV2
CASSWSGGADGYTF
TGTGCCAGCAGCTGGTCAGGGGGCGCGGATGGCTACACCTTC
>TRBJ1-1|.|.|TRBV10-2
CASRGVGDNTEAFF
TGCGCCAGCCGGGGGGTGGGGGACAACACTGAAGCTTTCTTT
>TRBJ2-5|TRBD2|.|TRBV7-3
CASSPGPSGGQETQYF
TGTGCCAGCAGCCCAGGACCTAGCGGGGGGCAAGAGACCCAGTACTTC
>TRBJ2-1|.|once|TRBV5-1
CASRPRGGHRSSYNEQFF
TGCGCCAGCAGACCTCGCGGTGGGCACCGGAGCTCCTACAATGAGCAGTTCTTC
>TRBJ2-2|.|.|TRBV7-3
CASSKPGGSTGELFF
TGTGCCAGCAGCAAACCGGGTGGGTCCACCGGGGAGCTGTTTTTT
>TRBJ2-7|.|.|TRBV11-2
CASSLSPGWQYF
TGTGCCAGCAGCTTGTCGCCGGGTTGGCAGTACTTC
>TRBJ2-1|TRBD2|.|TRBV10-3
CAITESRSGGGYNEQFF
TGTGCCATCACCGAATCGCGTAGTGGGGGGGGCTACAATGAGCAGTTCTTC
>TRBJ1-3|.|.|TRBV27
CASGRPNSGNTIYF
TGTGCCAGCGGCCGGCCAAACTCTGGAAACACCATATATTTT
>TRBJ1-4|.|.|TRBV18
CASSPKRQRYYATNEKLFF
TGTGCCAGCTCACCAAAAAGGCAGCGTTACTATGCAACTAATGAAAAACTGTTTTTT
>TRBJ1-1|.|.|TRBV25-1
CASSRDLETEAFF
TGTGCCAGCAGCAGGGATTTGGAGACTGAAGCTTTCTTT
>TRBJ2-1|.|.|TRBV7-6
CASSLNRYRVPGEQFF
TGTGCCAGCAGCTTGAATCGATACCGGGTCCCTGGGGAGCAGTTCTTC
>TRBJ1-2|TRBD1|.|TRBV6-5
CASSAKQGANYGYTF
TGTGCCAGCAGTGCCAAACAGGGGGCGAACTATGGCTACACCTTC
>TRBJ1-3|.|once|TRBV2
CASSRQWVSGNTIYF
TGTGCCAGCAGTCGTCAGTGGGTCTCTGGAAACACCATATATTTT
>TRBJ1-1|.|.|TRBV7-3
CASSLNSENTEAFF
TGTGCCAGCAGCTTAAACAGCGAGAACACTGAAGCTTTCTTT
>TRBJ1-2|TRBD1|.|TRBV5-5
CASRDSAGGYTF
TGTGCCAGCCGGGACAGCGCTGGTGGCTACACCTTC
>TRBJ2-2|TRBD1|.|TRBV5-1
CASSSGPRTGNTGELFF
TGCGCCAGCAGCTCGGGCCCTAGGACAGGTAACACCGGGGAGCTGTTTTTT
>TRBJ2-3|TRBD2|.|TRBV10-3
CAISARGGSTDTQYF
TGTGCCATCAGTGCCCGGGGGGGGAGCACAGATACGCAGTATTTT
>TRBJ2-2|TRBD1|.|TRBV7-2
CASSAHPGQGGAGELFF
TGTGCCAGCAGCGCGCACCCGGGACAGGGTGGCGCCGGGGAGCTGTTTTTT
>TRBJ2-3|TRBD2|once|TRBV4-1
CASSQTSGGVPDTQYF
TGCGCCAGCAGCCAGACTAGTGGGGGGGTCCCAGATACGCAGTATTTT
>TRBJ2-1|.|.|TRBV19
CASSMFPLGDNEQFF
TGTGCCAGTAGTATGTTCCCTCTGGGGGACAATGAGCAGTTCTTC
>TRBJ1-3|TRBD1|.|TRBV7-8
CASSLGTRGQAAGNTIYF
TGTGCCAGCAGCTTGGGTACCCGGGGACAGGCAGCTGGAAACACCATATATTTT
>TRBJ1-1|.|.|TRBV6-1
CASSRQVTNTEAFF
TGTGCCAGCAGCCGACAGGTGACGAACACTGAAGCTTTCTTT
>TRBJ1-5|.|.|TRBV6-1
CASILREYQPQHF
TGTGCCAGCATTCTCAGGGAATATCAGCCCCAGCATTTT
>TRBJ1-5|TRBD1|few|TRBV15
CATSRAVPGTGGVSNQPQHF
TGTGCCACCAGCAGAGCTGTTCCTGGGACAGGGGGCGTGAGCAATCAGCCCCAGCATTTT